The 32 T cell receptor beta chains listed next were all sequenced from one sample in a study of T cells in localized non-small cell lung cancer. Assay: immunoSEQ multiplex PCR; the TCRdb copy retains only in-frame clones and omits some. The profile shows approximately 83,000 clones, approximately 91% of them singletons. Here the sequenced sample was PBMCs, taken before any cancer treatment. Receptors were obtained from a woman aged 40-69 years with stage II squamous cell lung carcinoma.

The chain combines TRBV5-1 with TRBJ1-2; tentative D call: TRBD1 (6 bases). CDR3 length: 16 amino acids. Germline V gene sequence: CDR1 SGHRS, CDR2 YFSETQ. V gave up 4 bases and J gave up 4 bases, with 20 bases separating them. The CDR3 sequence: CASSPRGGQLPYGYTF. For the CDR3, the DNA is TGCGCCAGCAGCCCCCGTGGAGGACAGCTACCCTATGGCTACACCTTC.

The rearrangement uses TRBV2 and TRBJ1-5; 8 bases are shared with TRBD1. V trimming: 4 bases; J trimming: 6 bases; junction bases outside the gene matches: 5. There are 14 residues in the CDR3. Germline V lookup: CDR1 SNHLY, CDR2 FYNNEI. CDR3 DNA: TGTGCCAGCAGTGTGGACAGGGTTGGTCAGCCCCAGCATTTT. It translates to CASSVDRVGQPQHF.

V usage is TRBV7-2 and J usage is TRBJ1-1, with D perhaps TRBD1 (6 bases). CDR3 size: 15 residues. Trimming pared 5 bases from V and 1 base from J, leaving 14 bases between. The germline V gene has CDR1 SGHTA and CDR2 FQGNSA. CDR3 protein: CASSIRGGRNTEAFF. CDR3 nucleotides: TGTGCCAGCAGCATAAGGGGGGGCAGGAACACTGAAGCTTTCTTT.

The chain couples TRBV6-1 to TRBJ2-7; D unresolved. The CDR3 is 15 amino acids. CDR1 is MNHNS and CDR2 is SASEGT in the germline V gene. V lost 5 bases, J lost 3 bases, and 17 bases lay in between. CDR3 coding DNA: TGTGCCAGCAGTCCCTACGGTGCAGGCGGCTACGAGCAGTACTTC. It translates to CASSPYGAGGYEQYF.

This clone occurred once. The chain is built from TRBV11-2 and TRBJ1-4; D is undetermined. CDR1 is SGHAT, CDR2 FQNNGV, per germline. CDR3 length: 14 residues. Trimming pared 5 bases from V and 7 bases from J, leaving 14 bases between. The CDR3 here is CASSPPFGGEKLFF. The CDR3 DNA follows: TGTGCCAGCAGCCCCCCTTTTGGCGGTGAAAAACTGTTTTTT.

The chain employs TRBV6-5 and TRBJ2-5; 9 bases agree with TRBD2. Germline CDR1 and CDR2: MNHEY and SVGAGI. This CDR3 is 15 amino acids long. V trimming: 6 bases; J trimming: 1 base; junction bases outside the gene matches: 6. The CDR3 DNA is TGTGCCAGCAGCCGAAGCGGGGGGAGCCAAGAGACCCAGTACTTC. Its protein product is CASSRSGGSQETQYF.

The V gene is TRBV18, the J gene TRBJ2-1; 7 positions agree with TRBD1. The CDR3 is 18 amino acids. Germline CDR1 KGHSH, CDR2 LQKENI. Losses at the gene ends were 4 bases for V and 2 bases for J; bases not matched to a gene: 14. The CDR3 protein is CASSLGVPGQRTYNEQFF. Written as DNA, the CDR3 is TGTGCCAGCTCACTTGGGGTACCGGGACAGCGGACCTACAATGAGCAGTTCTTC.

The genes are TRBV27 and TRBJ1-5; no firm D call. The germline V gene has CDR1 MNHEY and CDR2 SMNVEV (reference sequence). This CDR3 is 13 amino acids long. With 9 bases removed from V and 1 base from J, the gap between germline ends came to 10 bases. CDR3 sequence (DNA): TGTGCCAGTGCGGTTGGGAGCAATCAGCCCCAGCATTTT. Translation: CASAVGSNQPQHF.

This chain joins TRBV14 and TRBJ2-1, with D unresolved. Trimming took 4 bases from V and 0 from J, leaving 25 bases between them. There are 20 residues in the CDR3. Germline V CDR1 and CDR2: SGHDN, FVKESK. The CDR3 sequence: CASSRFNKARSIGSYNEQFF. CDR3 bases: TGTGCCAGCAGCCGGTTTAACAAGGCCAGAAGCATTGGCTCCTACAATGAGCAGTTCTTC.

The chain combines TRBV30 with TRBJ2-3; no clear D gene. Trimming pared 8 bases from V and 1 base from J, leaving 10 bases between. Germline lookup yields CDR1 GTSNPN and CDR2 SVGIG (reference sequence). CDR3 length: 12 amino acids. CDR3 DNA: TGTGCCCTGAGTGCGGGCACAGATACGCAGTATTTT. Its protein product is CALSAGTDTQYF.

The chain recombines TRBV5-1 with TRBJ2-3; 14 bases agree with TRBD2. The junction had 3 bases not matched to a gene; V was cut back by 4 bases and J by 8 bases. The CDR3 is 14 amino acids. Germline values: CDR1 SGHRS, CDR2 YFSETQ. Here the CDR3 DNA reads TGCGCCAGCAGCCCGGGACTAGCGGGAGTTACGCAGTATTTT. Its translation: CASSPGLAGVTQYF.

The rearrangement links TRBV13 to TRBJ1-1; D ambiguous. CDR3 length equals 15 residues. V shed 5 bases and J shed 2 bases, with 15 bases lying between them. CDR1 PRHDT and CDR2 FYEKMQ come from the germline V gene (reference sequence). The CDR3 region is CASSGTGSPNTEAFF. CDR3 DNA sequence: TGTGCCAGCAGCGGCACGGGATCCCCTAACACTGAAGCTTTCTTT.

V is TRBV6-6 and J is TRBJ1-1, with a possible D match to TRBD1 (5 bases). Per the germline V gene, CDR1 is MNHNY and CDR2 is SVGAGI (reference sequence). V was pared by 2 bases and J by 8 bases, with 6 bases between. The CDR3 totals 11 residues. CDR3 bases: TGTGCCAGCAGTTACGGGGGGGAAGCTTTCTTT. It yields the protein CASSYGGEAFF.

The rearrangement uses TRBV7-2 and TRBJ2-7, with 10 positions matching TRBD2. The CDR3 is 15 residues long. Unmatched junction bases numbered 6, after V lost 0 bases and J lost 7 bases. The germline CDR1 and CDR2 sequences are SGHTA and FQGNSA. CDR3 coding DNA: TGTGCCAGCAGCTTAGCGGCTAGCGGGGGCCGGGAGCAGTACTTC. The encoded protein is CASSLAASGGREQYF.

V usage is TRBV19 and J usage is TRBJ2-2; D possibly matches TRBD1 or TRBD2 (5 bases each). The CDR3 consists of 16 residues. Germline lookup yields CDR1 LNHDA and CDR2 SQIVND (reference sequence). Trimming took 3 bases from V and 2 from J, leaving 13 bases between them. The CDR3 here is CASSMGTTHNTGELFF. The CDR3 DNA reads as TGTGCCAGTAGTATGGGGACCACCCATAACACCGGGGAGCTGTTTTTT.

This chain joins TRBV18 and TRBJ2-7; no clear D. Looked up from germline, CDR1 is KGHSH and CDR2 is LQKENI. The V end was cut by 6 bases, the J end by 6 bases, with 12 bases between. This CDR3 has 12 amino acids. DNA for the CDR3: TGTGCCAGCTCGAAGCTAGGCTCCGAGCAGTACTTC. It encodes CASSKLGSEQYF.

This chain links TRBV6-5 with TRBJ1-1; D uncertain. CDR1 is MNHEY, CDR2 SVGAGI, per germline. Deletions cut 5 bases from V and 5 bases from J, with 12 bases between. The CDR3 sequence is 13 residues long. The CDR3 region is CASSPLLRTEAFF. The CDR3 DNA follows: TGTGCCAGCAGTCCGCTCTTACGTACTGAAGCTTTCTTT.

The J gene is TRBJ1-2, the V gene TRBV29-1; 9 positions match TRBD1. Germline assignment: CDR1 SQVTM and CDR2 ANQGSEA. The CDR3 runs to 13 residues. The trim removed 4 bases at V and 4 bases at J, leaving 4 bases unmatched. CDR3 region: CSVGDRVGYGYTF. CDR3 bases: TGCAGCGTTGGGGACAGGGTGGGCTATGGCTACACCTTC.

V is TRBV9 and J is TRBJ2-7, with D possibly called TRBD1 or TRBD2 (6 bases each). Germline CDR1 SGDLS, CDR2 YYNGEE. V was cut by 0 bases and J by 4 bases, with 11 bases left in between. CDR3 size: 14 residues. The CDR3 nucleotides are TGTGCCAGCAGCGTAGGGGGGGCGTTATACGAGCAGTACTTC. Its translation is CASSVGGALYEQYF.

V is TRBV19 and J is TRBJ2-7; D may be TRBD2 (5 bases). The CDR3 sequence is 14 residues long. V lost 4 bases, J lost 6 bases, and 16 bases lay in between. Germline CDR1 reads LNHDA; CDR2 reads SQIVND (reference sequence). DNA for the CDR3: TGTGCCAGTAGTACCGCCTTAGGAGGAATCGAGCAGTACTTC. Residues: CASSTALGGIEQYF.

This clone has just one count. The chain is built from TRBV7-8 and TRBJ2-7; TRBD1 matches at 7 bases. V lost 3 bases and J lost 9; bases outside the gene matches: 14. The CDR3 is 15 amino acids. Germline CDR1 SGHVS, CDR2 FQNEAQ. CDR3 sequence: CASSFGETGKNGQYF. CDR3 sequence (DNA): TGTGCCAGCAGCTTTGGCGAGACAGGGAAGAATGGGCAGTACTTC.

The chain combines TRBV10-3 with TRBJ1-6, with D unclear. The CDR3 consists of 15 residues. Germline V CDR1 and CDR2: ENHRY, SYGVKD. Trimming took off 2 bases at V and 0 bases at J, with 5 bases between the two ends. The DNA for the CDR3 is TGTGCCATCAGTGAGGGAGTCTCCTATAATTCACCCCTCCACTTT. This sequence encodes CAISEGVSYNSPLHF.

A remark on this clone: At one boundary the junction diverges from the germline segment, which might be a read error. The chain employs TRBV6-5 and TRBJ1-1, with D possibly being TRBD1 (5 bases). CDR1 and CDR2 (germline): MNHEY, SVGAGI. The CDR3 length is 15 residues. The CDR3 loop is CASSLGLGGNTEALF. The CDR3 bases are TGTGCCAGCAGTTTGGGCCTCGGGGGGAACACTGAAGCTCTCTTT.

CDR3 sequence (DNA): TGTGCCAGCAGGGGGACATCGGAGACCCAGTACTTC. Its translation: CASRGTSETQYF. The rearrangement joins TRBV2 to TRBJ2-5; D might be TRBD1 (6 bases). Per the germline V gene, CDR1 is SNHLY and CDR2 is FYNNEI. The CDR3 runs to 12 residues. Trimming left V 6 bases short and J 5 bases short, with 10 bases between.

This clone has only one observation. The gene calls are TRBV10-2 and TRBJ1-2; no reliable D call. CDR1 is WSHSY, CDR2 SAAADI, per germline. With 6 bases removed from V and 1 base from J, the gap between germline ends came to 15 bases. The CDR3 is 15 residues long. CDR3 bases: TGCGCCAGCAGGCCTAATGACCAGTTTAACTATGGCTACACCTTC. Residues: CASRPNDQFNYGYTF.

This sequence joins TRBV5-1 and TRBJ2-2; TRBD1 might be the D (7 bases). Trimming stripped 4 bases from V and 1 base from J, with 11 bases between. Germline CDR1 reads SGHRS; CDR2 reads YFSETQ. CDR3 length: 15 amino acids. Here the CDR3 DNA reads TGCGCCAGCAGCCCAGGGGGGATGAACACCGGGGAGCTGTTTTTT. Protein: CASSPGGMNTGELFF.

The CDR3 sequence: CASSEAYGEGGYTF. In DNA, the CDR3 is TGTGCCAGCAGTGAAGCGTACGGGGAGGGGGGCTACACCTTC. The V and J genes are TRBV2 and TRBJ1-2; TRBD1 is a possible D gene (5 bases). The length of the CDR3 is 14 residues. Between the trimmed V and J ends, which lost 0 bases and 8 bases, there was a span of 13 bases. Germline V gene sequence: CDR1 SNHLY, CDR2 FYNNEI.

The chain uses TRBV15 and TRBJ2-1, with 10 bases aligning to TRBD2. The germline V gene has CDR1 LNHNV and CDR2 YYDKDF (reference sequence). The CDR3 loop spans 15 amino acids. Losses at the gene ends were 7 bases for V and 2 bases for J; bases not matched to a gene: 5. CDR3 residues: CATTLGTSAYNEQFF. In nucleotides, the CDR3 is TGTGCCACCACACTCGGGACTAGCGCCTACAATGAGCAGTTCTTC.

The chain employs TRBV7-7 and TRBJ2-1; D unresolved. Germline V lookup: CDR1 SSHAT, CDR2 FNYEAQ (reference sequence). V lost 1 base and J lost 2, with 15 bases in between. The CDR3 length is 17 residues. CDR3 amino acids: CASSLDPTARAYNEQFF. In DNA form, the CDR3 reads TGTGCCAGCAGCTTAGATCCAACCGCTCGGGCCTACAATGAGCAGTTCTTC.

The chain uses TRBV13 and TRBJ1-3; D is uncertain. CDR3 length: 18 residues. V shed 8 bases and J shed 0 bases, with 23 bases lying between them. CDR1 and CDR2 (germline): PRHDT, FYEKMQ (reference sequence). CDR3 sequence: CASRHGPKTSISGNTIYF. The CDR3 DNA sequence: TGTGCCAGCCGCCACGGGCCGAAGACTTCCATCTCTGGAAACACCATATATTTT.

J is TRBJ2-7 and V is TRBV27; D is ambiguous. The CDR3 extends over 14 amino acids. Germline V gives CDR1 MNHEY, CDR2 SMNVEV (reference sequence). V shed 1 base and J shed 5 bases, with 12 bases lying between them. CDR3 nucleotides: TGTGCCAGCAGTTTATACCTCATGAAGGACGAGCAGTACTTC. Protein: CASSLYLMKDEQYF.

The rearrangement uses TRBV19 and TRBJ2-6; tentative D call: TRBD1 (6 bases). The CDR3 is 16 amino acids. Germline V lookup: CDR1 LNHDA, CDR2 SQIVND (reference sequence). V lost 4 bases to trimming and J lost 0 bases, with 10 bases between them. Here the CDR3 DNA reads TGTGCCAGTAGTACCGGACAGCTCTCTGGGGCCAACGTCCTGACTTTC. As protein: CASSTGQLSGANVLTF.